This TCR beta chain comes out of a study of shared clonotypes between healthy human individuals. Points on this clone: Its antigen is undetermined.

The length of the CDR3 is 15 residues. Trimming at V came to 5 bases and at J to 2 bases, leaving 8 bases not matched to a gene. Looked up from germline, CDR1 is SEHNR and CDR2 is FQNEAQ (reference sequence). TCRdb keeps only in-frame clones here, not all; method: immunoSEQ multiplex PCR. The repertoire consists of 2 million to 2.5 million clones, with more than 80% occurring once and the leading ten covering under 0.45%. Regarding the study as a whole: Few donors restricted represented genetic and exposure-history diversity.

The sequence was obtained from a man aged 18 to 29 in good health. Some clones in this sample may be carry-over from other donors' samples. Sequencing was carried out using naive CD4+ T cells from PBMCs. Subset reported: CD45RA+ positively selected. The chain uses TRBV7-9 and TRBJ2-7; 8 nucleotides agree with TRBD2. The CDR3 reads CASSGNSGTAYEQYF. In nucleotides, the CDR3 is TGTGCCAGCAGCGGAAATAGCGGGACCGCCTACGAGCAGTACTTC.